The TCR beta chain under discussion was sequenced for a study of identical twins. TCRdb used MiXCR to reprocess the 5' RACE reads, holding one entry per CDR3 protein. Found here are fewer than 250,000 distinct CDR3 sequences, about 7.5% of them singletons; the top ten hold less than 2.5%. All donors were healthy, and all were Caucasian. CDR3 length: 12 residues. V was shortened by 2 bases and J by 4 bases, with 8 bases between the two germline ends. Germline-derived CDR1 and CDR2 are DFQATT and SNEGSKA (reference sequence). A further study also used this sample, focusing on yellow fever vaccine responses in identical twins.

The clonotype originates from a woman between 18 and 30 years old in good health. The sample comprised memory (CD45RO+) T cells sorted from blood. The genes are TRBV20-1 and TRBJ1-2, with unresolved D. This chain's CDR3 is CSARLKGYGYTF. CDR3 bases: TGCAGTGCTAGACTCAAGGGCTATGGCTACACCTTC.